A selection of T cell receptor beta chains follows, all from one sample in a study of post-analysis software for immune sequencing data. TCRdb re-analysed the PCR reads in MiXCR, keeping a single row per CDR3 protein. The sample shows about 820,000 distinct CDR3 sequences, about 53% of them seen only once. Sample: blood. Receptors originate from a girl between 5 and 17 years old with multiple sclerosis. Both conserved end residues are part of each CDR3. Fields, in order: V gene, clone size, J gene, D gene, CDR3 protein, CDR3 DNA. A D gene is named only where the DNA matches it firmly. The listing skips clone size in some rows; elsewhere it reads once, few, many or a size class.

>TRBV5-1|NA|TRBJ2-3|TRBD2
CASSLVLTGLPSTDTQYF
TGCGCCAGCAGCTTGGTACTAACGGGACTACCGAGCACAGATACGCAGTATTTT
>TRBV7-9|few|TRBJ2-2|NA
CASSLARPGDGTGELFF
TGTGCCAGCAGCTTAGCCCGCCCAGGCGATGGCACCGGGGAGCTGTTTTTT
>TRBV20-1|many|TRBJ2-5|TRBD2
CSARDAGDQETQYF
TGCAGTGCTAGAGATGCGGGGGATCAAGAGACCCAGTACTTC
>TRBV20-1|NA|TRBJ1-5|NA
CSARARSRASNQPQHF
TGCAGTGCTAGGGCAAGGAGCAGGGCTAGCAATCAGCCCCAGCATTTT
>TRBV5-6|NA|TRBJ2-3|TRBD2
CASSWTSGSTDTQYF
TGTGCCAGCAGCTGGACTAGCGGGAGCACAGATACGCAGTATTTT
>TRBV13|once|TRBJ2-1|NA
CASSLWVTDSQSSYNEQFF
TGTGCCAGCAGCTTATGGGTCACGGACTCCCAAAGCTCCTACAATGAGCAGTTCTTC
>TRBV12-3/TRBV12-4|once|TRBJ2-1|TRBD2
CASSFGGGFSYNEQFF
TGTGCCAGCAGTTTCGGCGGGGGATTCTCCTACAATGAGCAGTTCTTC
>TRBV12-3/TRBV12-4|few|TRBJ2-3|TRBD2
CASSRTSADTQYF
TGTGCCAGCAGCCGGACTAGCGCAGATACGCAGTATTTT
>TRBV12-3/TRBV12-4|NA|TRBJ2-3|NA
CASSHPAASTDTQYF
TGTGCCAGCAGTCACCCAGCGGCGAGCACAGATACGCAGTATTTT
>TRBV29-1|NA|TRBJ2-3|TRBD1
CSVTGTESTDTQYF
TGCAGCGTTACCGGGACAGAAAGCACAGATACGCAGTATTTT
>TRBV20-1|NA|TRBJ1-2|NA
CSARESGTGYTF
TGCAGTGCTAGGGAGTCGGGGACTGGCTACACCTTC
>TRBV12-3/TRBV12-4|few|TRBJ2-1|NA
CASRTGGPRLGEQFF
TGTGCCAGCAGAACTGGAGGGCCTAGATTAGGCGAGCAGTTCTTC